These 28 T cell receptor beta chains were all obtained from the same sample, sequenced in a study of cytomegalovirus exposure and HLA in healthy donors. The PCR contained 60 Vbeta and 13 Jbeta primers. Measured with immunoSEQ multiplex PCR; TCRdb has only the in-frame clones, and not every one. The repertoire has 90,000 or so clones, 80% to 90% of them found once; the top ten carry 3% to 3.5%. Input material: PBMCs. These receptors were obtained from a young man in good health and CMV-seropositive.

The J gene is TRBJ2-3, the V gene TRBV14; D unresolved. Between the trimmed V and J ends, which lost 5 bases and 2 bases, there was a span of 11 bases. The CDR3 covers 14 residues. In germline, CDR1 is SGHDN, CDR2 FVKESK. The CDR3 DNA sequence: TGTGCCAGCAGCTTCTCGCGCCTCACAGATACGCAGTATTTT. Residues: CASSFSRLTDTQYF.

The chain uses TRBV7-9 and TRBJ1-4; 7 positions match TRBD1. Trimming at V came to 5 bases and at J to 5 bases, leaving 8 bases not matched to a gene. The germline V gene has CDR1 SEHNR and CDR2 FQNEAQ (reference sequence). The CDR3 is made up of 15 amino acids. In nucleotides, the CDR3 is TGTGCCAGCAGCGGTCCGGGACAGAAGAATGAAAAACTGTTTTTT. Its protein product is CASSGPGQKNEKLFF.

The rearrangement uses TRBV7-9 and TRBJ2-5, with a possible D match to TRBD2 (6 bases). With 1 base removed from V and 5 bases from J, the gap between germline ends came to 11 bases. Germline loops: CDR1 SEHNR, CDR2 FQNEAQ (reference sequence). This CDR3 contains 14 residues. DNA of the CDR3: TGTGCCAGCAGCTTAGGGGGGGTCTCTGAGACCCAGTACTTC. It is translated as CASSLGGVSETQYF.

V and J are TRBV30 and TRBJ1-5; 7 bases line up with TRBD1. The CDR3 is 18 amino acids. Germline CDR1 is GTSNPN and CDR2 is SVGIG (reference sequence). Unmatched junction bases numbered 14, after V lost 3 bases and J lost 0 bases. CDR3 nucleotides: TGTGCCTGGAGCCCGCACAGGGGAGGCCTCTATAGCAATCAGCCCCAGCATTTT. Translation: CAWSPHRGGLYSNQPQHF.

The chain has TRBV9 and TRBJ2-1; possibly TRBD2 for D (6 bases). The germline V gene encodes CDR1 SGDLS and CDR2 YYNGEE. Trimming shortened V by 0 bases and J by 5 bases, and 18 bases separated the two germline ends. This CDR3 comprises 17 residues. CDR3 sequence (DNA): TGTGCCAGCAGCGTAGATCAGACCCCAGGAGGGGACAATGAGCAGTTCTTC. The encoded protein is CASSVDQTPGGDNEQFF.

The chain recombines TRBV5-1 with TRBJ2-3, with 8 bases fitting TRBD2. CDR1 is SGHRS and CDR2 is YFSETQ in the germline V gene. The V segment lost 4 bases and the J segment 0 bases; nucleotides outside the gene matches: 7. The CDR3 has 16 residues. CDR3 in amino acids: CASSTRLASSTDTQYF. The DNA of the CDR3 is TGCGCCAGCAGCACCAGACTAGCGTCAAGCACAGATACGCAGTATTTT.

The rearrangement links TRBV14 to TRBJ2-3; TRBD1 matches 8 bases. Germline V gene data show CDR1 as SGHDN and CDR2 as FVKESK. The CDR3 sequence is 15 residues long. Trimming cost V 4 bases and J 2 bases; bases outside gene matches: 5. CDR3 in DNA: TGTGCCAGCAGCCGCAGACAGGGGTTCACAGATACGCAGTATTTT. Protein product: CASSRRQGFTDTQYF. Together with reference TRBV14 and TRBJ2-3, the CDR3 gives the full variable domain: EAGVTQFPSHSVIEKGQTVTLRCDPISGHDNLYWYRRVMGKEIKFLLHFVKESKQDESGMPNNRFLAERTGGTYSTLKVQPAELEDSGVYFCASSRRQGFTDTQYFGPGTRLTVL.

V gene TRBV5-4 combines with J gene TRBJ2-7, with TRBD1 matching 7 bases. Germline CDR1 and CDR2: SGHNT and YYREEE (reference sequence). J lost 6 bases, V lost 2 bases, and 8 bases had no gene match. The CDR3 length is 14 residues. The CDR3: CASSFAGGITEQYF. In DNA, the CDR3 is TGTGCCAGCAGCTTTGCAGGGGGTATAACCGAGCAGTACTTC.

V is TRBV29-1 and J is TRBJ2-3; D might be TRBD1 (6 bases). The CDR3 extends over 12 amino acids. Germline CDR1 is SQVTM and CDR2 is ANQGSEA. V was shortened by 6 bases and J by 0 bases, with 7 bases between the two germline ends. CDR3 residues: CSVGQSTDTQYF. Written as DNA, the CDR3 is TGCAGCGTAGGACAGAGCACAGATACGCAGTATTTT.

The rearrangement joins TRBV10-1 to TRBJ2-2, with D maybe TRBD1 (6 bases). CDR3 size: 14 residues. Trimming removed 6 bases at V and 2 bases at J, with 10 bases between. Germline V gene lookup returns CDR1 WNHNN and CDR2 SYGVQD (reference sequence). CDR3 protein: CASSGTLNTGELFF. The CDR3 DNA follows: TGCGCCAGCAGCGGGACACTCAACACCGGGGAGCTGTTTTTT.

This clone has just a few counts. DNA for the CDR3: TGTGCCAGCAGCTCGACAGGGAACACTGAAGCTTTCTTT. Protein product: CASSSTGNTEAFF. The chain has TRBV5-6 and TRBJ1-1; weak D call: TRBD1 (6 bases). The length of the CDR3 is 13 residues. CDR1 is SGHDT and CDR2 is YYEEEE in the germline V gene. Trimming shortened V by 3 bases and J by 1 base, and 7 bases separated the two germline ends.

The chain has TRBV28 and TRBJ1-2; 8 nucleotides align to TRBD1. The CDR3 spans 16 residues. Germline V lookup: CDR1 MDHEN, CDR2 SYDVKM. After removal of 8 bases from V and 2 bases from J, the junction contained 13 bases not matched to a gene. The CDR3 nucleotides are TGTGCCAGCGGTACGACAGGGGAGGGGAGAAACTATGGCTACACCTTC. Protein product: CASGTTGEGRNYGYTF.

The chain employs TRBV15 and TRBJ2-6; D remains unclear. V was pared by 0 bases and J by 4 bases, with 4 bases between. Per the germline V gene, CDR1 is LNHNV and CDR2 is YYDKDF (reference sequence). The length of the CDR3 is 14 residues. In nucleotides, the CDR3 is TGTGCCACCAGCAGAGAGGCCGGGGCCAACGTCCTGACTTTC. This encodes CATSREAGANVLTF. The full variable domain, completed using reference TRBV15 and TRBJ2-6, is DAMVIQNPRYQVTQFGKPVTLSCSQTLNHNVMYWYQQKSSQAPKLLFHYYDKDFNNEADTPDNFQSRRPNTSFCFLDIRSPGLGDTAMYLCATSREAGANVLTFGAGSRLTVL.

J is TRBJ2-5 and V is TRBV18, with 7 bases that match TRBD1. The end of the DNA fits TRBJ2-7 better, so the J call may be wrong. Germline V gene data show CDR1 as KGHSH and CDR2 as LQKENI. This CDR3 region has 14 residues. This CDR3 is CASSPTGTEYEQYF. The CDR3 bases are TGTGCCAGCTCACCTACCGGGACAGAATACGAGCAGTACTTC.

The CDR3 here is CAWSLRGDSIGEKLFF. CDR3 sequence (DNA): TGTGCCTGGAGTCTTCGAGGGGACAGCATAGGGGAAAAACTGTTTTTT. The V and J genes are TRBV30 and TRBJ1-4, with 7 bases lining up with TRBD1. Germline values: CDR1 GTSNPN, CDR2 SVGIG (reference sequence). This CDR3 is built from 16 residues. V lost 2 bases, J lost 8 bases, and 14 bases stayed unmatched.

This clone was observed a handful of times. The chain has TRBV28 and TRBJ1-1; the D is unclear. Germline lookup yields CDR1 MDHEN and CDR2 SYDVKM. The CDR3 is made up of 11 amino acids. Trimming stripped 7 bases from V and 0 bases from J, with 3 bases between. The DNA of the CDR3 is TGTGCCAGCATCTTGAACACTGAAGCTTTCTTT. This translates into CASILNTEAFF.

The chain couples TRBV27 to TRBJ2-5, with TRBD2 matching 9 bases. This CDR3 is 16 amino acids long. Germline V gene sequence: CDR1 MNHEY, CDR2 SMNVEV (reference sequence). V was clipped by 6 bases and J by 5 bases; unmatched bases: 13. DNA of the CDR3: TGTGCCAGCAGGGGCTGGGGTAGCGGGAGTTCGGAGACCCAGTACTTC. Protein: CASRGWGSGSSETQYF.

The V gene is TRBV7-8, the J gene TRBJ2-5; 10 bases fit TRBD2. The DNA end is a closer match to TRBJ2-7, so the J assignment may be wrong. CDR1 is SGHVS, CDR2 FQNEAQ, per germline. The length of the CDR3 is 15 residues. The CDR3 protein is CASSPRTSGTYEQYF. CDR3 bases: TGTGCCAGCAGCCCACGGACTAGCGGTACCTACGAGCAGTACTTC.

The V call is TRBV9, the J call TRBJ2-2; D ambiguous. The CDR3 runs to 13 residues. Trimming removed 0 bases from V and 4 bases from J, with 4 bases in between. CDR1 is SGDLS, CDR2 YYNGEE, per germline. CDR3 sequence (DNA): TGTGCCAGCAGCGTAGCGGTCACCGGGGAGCTGTTTTTT. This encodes CASSVAVTGELFF.

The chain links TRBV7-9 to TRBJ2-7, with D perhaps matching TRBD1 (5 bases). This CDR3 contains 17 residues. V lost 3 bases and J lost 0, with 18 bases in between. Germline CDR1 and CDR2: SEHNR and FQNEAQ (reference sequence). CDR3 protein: CASSFLQGHLSSYEQYF. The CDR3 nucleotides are TGTGCCAGCAGCTTCTTGCAGGGCCATCTAAGCTCCTACGAGCAGTACTTC.

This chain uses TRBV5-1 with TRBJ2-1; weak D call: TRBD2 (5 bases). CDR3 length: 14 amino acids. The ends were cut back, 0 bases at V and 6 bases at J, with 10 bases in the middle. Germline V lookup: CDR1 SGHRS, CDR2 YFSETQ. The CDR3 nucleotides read TGCGCCAGCAGCTTGGCCGAGGCGGGCAATGAGCAGTTCTTC. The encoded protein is CASSLAEAGNEQFF.

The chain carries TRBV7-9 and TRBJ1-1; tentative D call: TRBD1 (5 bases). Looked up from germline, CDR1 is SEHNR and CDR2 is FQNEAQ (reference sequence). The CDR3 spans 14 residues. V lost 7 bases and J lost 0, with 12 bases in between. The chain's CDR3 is CASNTGRLNTEAFF. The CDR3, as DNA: TGTGCCAGCAACACAGGACGGTTGAACACTGAAGCTTTCTTT. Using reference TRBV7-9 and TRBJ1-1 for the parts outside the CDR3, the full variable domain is DTGVSQNPRHKITKRGQNVTFRCDPISEHNRLYWYRQTLGQGPEFLTYFQNEAQLEKSRLLSDRFSAERPKGSFSTLEIQRTEQGDSAMYLCASNTGRLNTEAFFGQGTRLTVV.

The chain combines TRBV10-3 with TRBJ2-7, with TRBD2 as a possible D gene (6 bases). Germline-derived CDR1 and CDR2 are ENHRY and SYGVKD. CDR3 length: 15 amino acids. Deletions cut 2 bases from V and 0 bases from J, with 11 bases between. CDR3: CAISEEAGTSYEQYF. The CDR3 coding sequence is TGTGCCATCAGTGAGGAGGCGGGAACCTCCTACGAGCAGTACTTC.

As DNA, the CDR3 is TGTGCCAGTTCCCAGGGGGATGAGCAGTTCTTC. It codes for CASSQGDEQFF. The chain couples TRBV18 to TRBJ2-1; TRBD1 matches at 7 bases. V dropped 9 bases and J dropped 8; count of bases not matched to a gene: 4. The CDR3 covers 11 residues. Germline-derived CDR1 and CDR2 are KGHSH and LQKENI. Using reference TRBV18 and TRBJ2-1 for the parts outside the CDR3, the full variable domain is NAGVMQNPRHLVRRRGQEARLRCSPMKGHSHVYWYRQLPEEGLKFMVYLQKENIIDESGMPKERFSAEFPKEGPSILRIQQVVRGDSAAYFCASSQGDEQFFGPGTRLTVL.

Written as DNA, the CDR3 is TGTGCCAGTAGTACCTGGGACAAAGCCTACGAGCAGTACTTC. This translates into CASSTWDKAYEQYF. The V gene is TRBV19, the J gene TRBJ2-7; maybe TRBD1 (6 bases). Trimming stripped 4 bases from V and 2 bases from J, with 12 bases between. The germline CDR1 and CDR2 sequences are LNHDA and SQIVND (reference sequence). CDR3 size: 14 residues.

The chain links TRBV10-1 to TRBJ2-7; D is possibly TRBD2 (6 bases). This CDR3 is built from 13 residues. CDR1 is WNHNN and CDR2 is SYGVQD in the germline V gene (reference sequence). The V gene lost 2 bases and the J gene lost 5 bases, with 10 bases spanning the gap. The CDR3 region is CASSEAGTHEQYF. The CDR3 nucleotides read TGCGCCAGCAGTGAGGCGGGAACCCACGAGCAGTACTTC.

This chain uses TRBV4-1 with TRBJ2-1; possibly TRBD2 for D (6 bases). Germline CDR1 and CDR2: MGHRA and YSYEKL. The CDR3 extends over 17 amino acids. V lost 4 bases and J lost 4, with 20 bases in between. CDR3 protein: CASSLRTGTERYNEQFF. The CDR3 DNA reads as TGCGCCAGCAGCCTCCGCACCGGGACTGAACGATACAATGAGCAGTTCTTC.

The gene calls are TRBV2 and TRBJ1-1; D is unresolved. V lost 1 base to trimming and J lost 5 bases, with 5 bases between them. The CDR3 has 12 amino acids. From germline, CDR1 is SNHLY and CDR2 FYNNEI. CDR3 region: CASSEGATEAFF. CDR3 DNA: TGTGCCAGCAGTGAAGGGGCGACTGAAGCTTTCTTT.